This T cell receptor beta chain stems from a study of blood T cell repertoires in COVID-19. Across the study: From T cells, B-cell-depleted T cells, or PBMCs came the material, which was cDNA or gDNA.

In the original processing: Scientists estimated how many nucleated cells there were by amplifying reference gene primers. Profiling relied on immunoSEQ multiplex PCR, and the TCRdb table lists in-frame clones only, not all of them. V and J calls plus clone size are reproduced from that table; the DNA served to infer D and trimming. The table lists hundreds of thousands of clones, around 89% of them singletons. This clone was observed a handful of times. The length of the CDR3 is 16 residues. Germline assignment: CDR1 LGHNA and CDR2 YNFKEQ. Unmatched junction bases numbered 9, after V lost 1 base and J lost 7 bases. Assignments of participants to cohorts depended upon their own reported clinical history.

J is TRBJ2-1 and V is TRBV4-2, with 8 bases matching TRBD2. The origin of this receptor is a woman aged 25 to 45 who had recovered from COVID-19. What was sequenced was PBMCs or T cells enriched from blood (not recorded which). CDR3: CASSQGGLAGPNEQFF. The CDR3 DNA is TGTGCCAGCAGCCAAGGGGGTCTAGCGGGCCCTAATGAGCAGTTCTTC.